One sample yielded the 13 T cell receptor beta chains listed below, sequenced in a study of CD8 T cells in ankylosing spondylitis. TCRdb recomputed calls from the 5' RACE reads with MiXCR, one row per CDR3 protein. The table records tens of thousands of distinct CDR3 sequences, more than 5.5% of them present only once. Material: synovial fluid, either unsorted or a sorted T cell fraction (not recorded which). These receptors all come from a male donor with ankylosing spondylitis.

This clonotype was seen ten or more times. The V and J genes are TRBV20-1 and TRBJ2-3; D call uncertain. Germline V gives CDR1 DFQATT, CDR2 SNEGSKA (reference sequence). This CDR3 is 11 amino acids long. V gave up 7 bases and J gave up 0 bases, with 5 bases separating them. The CDR3 loop reads CSGVSTDTQYF. The CDR3 bases are TGCAGTGGGGTCAGCACAGATACGCAGTATTTT.

This clonotype was seen at least ten times. The chain combines TRBV28 with TRBJ1-2; TRBD1 aligns across 7 bases. Germline assignment: CDR1 MDHEN and CDR2 SYDVKM. V lost 5 bases, J lost 4 bases, and 7 bases stayed unmatched. CDR3 size: 14 residues. The CDR3 reads CASSPPNRGYGYTF. In DNA, the CDR3 is TGTGCCAGCAGTCCCCCAAACAGGGGCTATGGCTACACCTTC.

This chain joins TRBV5-1 and TRBJ2-7; 7 nucleotides match TRBD1. There are 17 residues in the CDR3. Unmatched junction bases numbered 13, after V lost 0 bases and J lost 4 bases. Germline assignment: CDR1 SGHRS and CDR2 YFSETQ. DNA of the CDR3: TGCGCCAGCAGCTTGGGGTTAAACAGGGGAATCATGTACGAGCAGTACTTC. Translation: CASSLGLNRGIMYEQYF. Looking up the rest from reference TRBV5-1 and TRBJ2-7 gives the full variable domain: KAGVTQTPRYLIKTRGQQVTLSCSPISGHRSVSWYQQTPGQGLQFLFEYFSETQRNKGNFPGRFSGRQFSNSRSEMNVSTLELGDSALYLCASSLGLNRGIMYEQYFGPGTRLTVT.

This clonotype was recorded at least ten times. The chain combines TRBV2 with TRBJ1-2; no definite D call. Trimming cost V 6 bases and J 8 bases, with 10 bases left between them. CDR3 length equals 11 residues. The germline V gene has CDR1 SNHLY and CDR2 FYNNEI. The CDR3 coding sequence is TGTGCCAGCAGCGTTCGAGTGGGCTACACCTTC. It is translated as CASSVRVGYTF.

This clonotype has at least ten counts. J is TRBJ2-1 and V is TRBV25-1; D is unclear. The CDR3 length is 13 residues. Trimming took off 6 bases at V and 6 bases at J, with 12 bases between the two ends. From germline, CDR1 is MGHDK and CDR2 SYGVNS. The CDR3, as DNA: TGTGCCAGCAGAAAGGCTGGGATCAATGAGCAGTTCTTC. This translates into CASRKAGINEQFF.

This clonotype was picked up many times. For the CDR3, the DNA is TGCACCTCGTCGGGTGCGACTAGCGGGATGTATTCTGATACGCAGTATTTT. Translation: CTSSGATSGMYSDTQYF. The rearrangement joins TRBV29-1 to TRBJ2-3, with 11 nucleotides matching TRBD2. Looked up from germline, CDR1 is SQVTM and CDR2 is ANQGSEA. The CDR3 sequence is 17 residues long.

This clonotype came up a few times. The CDR3 bases are TGTGCCAGCAGCCAAGGGGTGCGGGCTTTCTTT. Its translation: CASSQGVRAFF. The chain joins TRBV3-1 to TRBJ1-1, with no clear D. Germline V CDR1 and CDR2: LGHDT, YNNKEL (reference sequence). This CDR3 region has 11 residues. V was pared by 1 base and J by 11 bases, with 8 bases between.

This clonotype was recorded at least ten times. The chain joins TRBV11-3 to TRBJ2-1, with 12 bases lining up with TRBD2. The CDR3 covers 21 residues. Losses at the gene ends were 5 bases for V and 0 bases for J; bases not matched to a gene: 17. Per the germline V gene, CDR1 is SGHNT and CDR2 is YENEEA. CDR3 in DNA: TGTGCCAGCAGCCCGTATCTACCGGGACTAGCGGGCCCGAGCTCCTACAATGAGCAGTTCTTC. This encodes CASSPYLPGLAGPSSYNEQFF.

This clonotype was seen many times. The rearrangement joins TRBV20-1 to TRBJ2-4; TRBD2 matches at 7 bases. CDR3 length: 14 amino acids. CDR1 DFQATT and CDR2 SNEGSKA come from the germline V gene (reference sequence). V shed 1 base, J shed 9 bases, and the junction held 9 bases outside the gene matches. CDR3 DNA sequence: TGCAGTGCTAGAGGCATTGCGGGAGAGGTCATTCAGTACTTC. It codes for CSARGIAGEVIQYF.

This clonotype was recorded many times. The chain combines TRBV7-2 with TRBJ1-1; the D gene is possibly TRBD1 (6 bases). The germline V gene has CDR1 SGHTA and CDR2 FQGNSA. V gave up 2 bases and J gave up 5 bases, with 12 bases separating them. CDR3 length: 14 residues. The CDR3 coding sequence is TGTGCCAGCAGCTTAAGCGGGGGGCATACTGAAGCTTTCTTT. Residues: CASSLSGGHTEAFF.

This clonotype was seen a few times. This chain uses TRBV7-2 with TRBJ1-6; 8 bases fit TRBD1. In germline, CDR1 is SGHTA, CDR2 FQGNSA. The CDR3 extends over 15 amino acids. J was trimmed by 5 bases and V by 3 bases; bases with no gene match: 3. CDR3: CASSFRGQDNSPLHF. As DNA, the CDR3 is TGTGCCAGCAGCTTTCGGGGACAGGATAATTCACCCCTCCACTTT.

This clonotype showed up many times. This sequence joins TRBV29-1 and TRBJ2-7; a weak D match, TRBD2 (5 bases). Trimming shortened V by 3 bases and J by 3 bases, and 12 bases separated the two germline ends. There are 13 residues in the CDR3. Germline V gene sequence: CDR1 SQVTM, CDR2 ANQGSEA. The DNA of the CDR3 is TGCAGCGTTGAGTCCAGCGGTGGCTACGAGCAGTACTTC. Its protein is CSVESSGGYEQYF.

This clonotype was seen a handful of times. The chain couples TRBV6-4 to TRBJ2-1, with a tentative D call TRBD2 (6 bases). Germline CDR1 reads MRHNA; CDR2 reads SNTAGT. V was pared by 5 bases and J by 9 bases, with 20 bases between. CDR3 length: 15 residues. The CDR3 sequence is CASSPLSTRRGEQFF. In DNA form, the CDR3 reads TGTGCCAGCAGTCCTTTAAGCACCCGGAGGGGTGAGCAGTTCTTC.